The 9 T cell receptor beta chains below all came from one sample that was sequenced in a study of shared clonotypes between healthy human individuals (dated by TCRdb to the early 2020s). CD8 naive samples were CD45RO-negative cells positively selected for CCR7, giving a CD45RA+CCR7+ population that excluded TemRA cells. The library relied on the immunoSEQ multiplex PCR assay. TCRdb took over this immuneACCESS table, retaining in-frame rearrangements with V and J assigned. Such tables are incomplete; in checked studies, under half of the missing clones stem from an unresolved V gene, and the remainder is unexplained. This sample gives 2 million to 2.5 million clones in total; around 96% of them show up just once. The ten top clones hold around 1.1% of the sample. The sequenced sample consisted of naive CD8+ T cells sorted from blood. The cell subset or site label for this specimen denotes: CD45RA+CCR7+. Every receptor here comes from a man younger than 30 in good health.

V usage is TRBV13 and J usage is TRBJ1-1; possible D gene TRBD1, 5 bases. With 7 bases removed from V and 1 base from J, the gap between germline ends came to 10 bases. The CDR3 contains 13 residues. Germline lookup yields CDR1 PRHDT and CDR2 FYEKMQ (reference sequence). CDR3 sequence reads: CASTLGGNTEAFF. The CDR3 DNA reads as TGTGCCAGCACCCTTGGGGGGAACACTGAAGCTTTCTTT.

This clone was detected once. The J gene is TRBJ2-5, the V gene TRBV27; D unresolved. The length of the CDR3 is 14 residues. Germline V lookup: CDR1 MNHEY, CDR2 SMNVEV (reference sequence). V gave up 2 bases and J gave up 2 bases, with 9 bases separating them. CDR3 amino acids: CASSLAVLQETQYF. The CDR3 DNA follows: TGTGCCAGCAGTTTAGCGGTACTGCAAGAGACCCAGTACTTC.

The chain recombines TRBV14 with TRBJ2-5; D not resolved. The germline V gene encodes CDR1 SGHDN and CDR2 FVKESK. The CDR3 extends over 15 amino acids. Deletions cut 1 base from V and 0 bases from J, with 9 bases between. As DNA, the CDR3 is TGTGCCAGCAGCCAAGGGTTTCCGTACCAAGAGACCCAGTACTTC. Translating it yields CASSQGFPYQETQYF.

On this clone itself: Other DNA variants within this sample encode the same CDR3. The chain joins TRBV9 to TRBJ1-6; D unresolved. Trimming shortened V by 2 bases and J by 9 bases, and 6 bases separated the two germline ends. There are 12 residues in the CDR3. The germline V gene has CDR1 SGDLS and CDR2 YYNGEE. CDR3 amino acids: CASSVSGSPLHF. The CDR3 nucleotides read TGTGCCAGCAGCGTCTCCGGTTCACCCCTCCACTTT.

V and J are TRBV5-1 and TRBJ2-5, with 14 nucleotides matching TRBD2. Per germline, CDR1 SGHRS and CDR2 YFSETQ. With V trimmed by 4 bases and J by 4 bases, 9 bases remained unmatched. This CDR3 is 17 amino acids long. CDR3 sequence reads: CASSIPGGLAGAETQYF. The CDR3 region has the DNA TGCGCCAGCAGCATACCCGGGGGACTAGCGGGAGCAGAGACCCAGTACTTC.

The chain has TRBV9 and TRBJ2-7; 8 bases map to TRBD2. V gave up 2 bases and J gave up 1 base; unmatched junction bases: 8. Germline V gene lookup returns CDR1 SGDLS and CDR2 YYNGEE. The CDR3 sequence is 16 residues long. In nucleotides, the CDR3 is TGTGCCAGCAGCGTGGGGACTAGTGGCGCTTCCTACGAGCAGTACTTC. This translates into CASSVGTSGASYEQYF.

The chain carries TRBV5-1 and TRBJ2-7; TRBD2 is a possible D gene (5 bases). Germline CDR1 and CDR2: SGHRS and YFSETQ. This CDR3 has 16 amino acids. V lost 3 bases to trimming and J lost 0 bases, with 16 bases between them. Written as DNA, the CDR3 is TGCGCCAGCAGCTGGCTGGGAGCGAGTAGCTCCTACGAGCAGTACTTC. Translation: CASSWLGASSSYEQYF.

There are a few counts of this clone. This chain joins TRBV13 and TRBJ2-1; 16 bases map to TRBD2. Germline lookup yields CDR1 PRHDT and CDR2 FYEKMQ (reference sequence). This CDR3 comprises 18 residues. The trim removed 6 bases at V and 2 bases at J, leaving 7 bases unmatched. CDR3 amino acids: CASSYGTSGRAPYNEQFF. In nucleotides, the CDR3 is TGTGCCAGCAGTTACGGGACTAGCGGGAGGGCCCCCTACAATGAGCAGTTCTTC.

This chain joins TRBV28 and TRBJ1-1, with 10 bases identical to TRBD1. CDR3 size: 16 residues. CDR1 is MDHEN, CDR2 SYDVKM, per germline. V lost 3 bases, J lost 3 bases, and 7 bases stayed unmatched. CDR3 sequence: CASSLRLGTGDTEAFF. For the CDR3, the DNA is TGTGCCAGCAGTTTGCGGCTCGGGACAGGGGACACTGAAGCTTTCTTT.